Sequencing of this T cell receptor beta chain was carried out in a study of PD-L1 blockade in urothelial cancer. Overall study: At 3 weeks after treatment start (second dose) and again at 6 weeks, blood was analyzed.

Time point here: peripheral blood 6 weeks after treatment start. TCRdb keeps only in-frame clones here, not all; method: immunoSEQ multiplex PCR. The sample contains about 30,000 clones, roughly nine tenths of which appear only once. The germline V gene has CDR1 MNHEY and CDR2 SMNVEV (reference sequence). This CDR3 has 13 residues. J was trimmed by 5 bases and V by 7 bases; bases with no gene match: 7. V and J are TRBV27 and TRBJ1-1, with TRBD1 matching 7 bases. This specimen consisted of PBMCs, obtained around atezolizumab (anti-PD-L1) treatment. The receptor was derived from a man older than 75 with urothelial cancer. DNA for the CDR3: TGTGCCAGCACCCAACCAGGGGGGACTGAAGCTTTCTTT. This gives the protein CASTQPGGTEAFF.